This is a list of T cell receptor beta chains from one sample in a study of blood T cell repertoires in COVID-19. Data came from immunoSEQ multiplex PCR; TCRdb stores just in-frame clones and leaves some out. Of roughly 62,000 clones listed, over 75% are singletons. Specimen: peripheral blood. These receptors originate from a man between 60 and 70 years old with acute or convalescent COVID-19. CDR3s include the opening cysteine and the closing phenylalanine or tryptophan. Fields, in order: V gene, clone size, J gene, D gene, CDR3 protein, CDR3 DNA. A D gene is named only where the DNA matches it firmly. Clone size is shown for a subset of rows, as once, few, many or a class of expanded clone.

TRBV4-1,few,TRBJ1-2,TRBD1,CASSQVLRQGDHGYTF,TGCGCCAGCAGCCAAGTCTTGCGACAGGGGGATCATGGCTACACCTTC
TRBV15,.,TRBJ2-7,TRBD1,CATSRPGQGAADEQYF,TGTGCCACCAGCAGGCCGGGACAGGGGGCGGCCGACGAGCAGTACTTC
TRBV3-1/TRBV3-2,once,TRBJ2-7,TRBD1,CASSFHRGRMYF,TGTGCCAGCAGCTTCCACAGGGGGCGCATGTACTTC
TRBV2,once,TRBJ2-2,.,CAISGTAGELFF,TGTGCCATTAGCGGAACCGCCGGGGAGCTGTTTTTT
TRBV3-1/TRBV3-2,.,TRBJ2-2,.,CASSQGRNTGELFF,TGTGCCAGCAGCCAAGGTAGAAACACCGGGGAGCTGTTTTTT
TRBV19,once,TRBJ2-7,.,CASSILFQGGHEQYF,TGTGCCAGTAGTATTCTTTTCCAGGGAGGCCACGAGCAGTACTTC
TRBV19,.,TRBJ2-7,TRBD1,CASSIHGQGRREQYF,TGTGCCAGTAGTATCCATGGACAGGGCCGGCGTGAGCAGTACTTC
TRBV7-9,.,TRBJ2-7,TRBD1,CASSLGQLSYEQYF,TGTGCCAGCAGCCTGGGACAGCTATCTTACGAGCAGTACTTC
TRBV7-6,.,TRBJ1-5,.,CASSKQDGQPQHF,TGTGCCAGCAGCAAACAGGACGGCCAGCCCCAGCATTTT
TRBV12-3/TRBV12-4,.,TRBJ2-3,.,CASSLSYTQYF,TGTGCCAGCAGTCTCTCTTATACGCAGTATTTT
TRBV15,.,TRBJ2-3,TRBD1,CATSAYRGDSDTQYF,TGTGCCACCAGCGCCTACAGGGGAGATTCAGATACGCAGTATTTT